A single sample is the source of the 8 T cell receptor beta chains below, sequenced in a study of T-cell memory formation after mild COVID-19 (dated by TCRdb to about 2021). Library construction relied on 5' RACE. Sequencing instrument: Illumina NovaSeq 6000. TCRdb ran its own pipeline on the public reads, namely fastp trimming at Q25 and MiXCR clone calling, and kept in-frame beta chains. CDR3 protein sequences are deduplicated, and each keeps its most common genes and DNA. The sample table contains a few hundred thousand distinct CDR3 sequences; only one count was recorded for approximately 15% of them. Around a fifth of the sample goes to the ten largest clones. Sample: PBMCs or a T cell subset sorted from them (not recorded which). The origin of the receptors is a man between 18 and 29 years old who had mild COVID-19 (a few samples of this study predate the infection). The sample titles of this study are shuffled in the database, so cell type and time point are left out; the donor was told from shared clones.

This clonotype turned up a few times. The chain employs TRBV18 and TRBJ1-2, with a possible D match to TRBD1 (6 bases). V was cut by 3 bases and J by 6 bases, with 14 bases left in between. The CDR3 contains 14 residues. Germline V gives CDR1 KGHSH, CDR2 LQKENI. The CDR3 protein is CASSPNRVPDGYTF. DNA for the CDR3: TGTGCCAGCTCACCTAACAGGGTTCCGGATGGCTACACCTTC.

This clonotype has at least ten counts. The chain employs TRBV5-1 and TRBJ2-1; no clear D gene. The CDR3 loop spans 15 amino acids. Germline assignment: CDR1 SGHRS and CDR2 YFSETQ. V was pared by 7 bases and J by 6 bases, with 20 bases between. CDR3 amino acids: CASGFSDAPGNEQFF. DNA for the CDR3: TGCGCCAGCGGGTTCTCGGACGCCCCGGGCAATGAGCAGTTCTTC.

CDR3 in amino acids: CASSPVAALNYEQYV. CDR3 nucleotide sequence: TGTGCCAGCAGTCCTGTAGCAGCTTTAAATTACGAGCAGTACGTC. The gene calls are TRBV7-2 and TRBJ2-7; D remains unclear. This CDR3 is built from 15 residues. The germline V gene encodes CDR1 SGHTA and CDR2 FQGNSA. V was cut by 6 bases and J by 4 bases, with 19 bases left in between.

The table lists this clonotype with many counts. The rearrangement links TRBV5-1 to TRBJ1-1; D not resolved. The CDR3 has 11 amino acids. V gave up 5 bases and J gave up 6 bases, with 8 bases separating them. Germline loops: CDR1 SGHRS, CDR2 YFSETQ. The CDR3 DNA follows: TGCGCCAGCAGGGAAGGTTCTGAAGCTTTCTTT. Its protein product is CASREGSEAFF. The full variable domain, rest sourced from reference TRBV5-1 and TRBJ1-1, is KAGVTQTPRYLIKTRGQQVTLSCSPISGHRSVSWYQQTPGQGLQFLFEYFSETQRNKGNFPGRFSGRQFSNSRSEMNVSTLELGDSALYLCASREGSEAFFGQGTRLTVV.

The V and J genes are TRBV4-3 and TRBJ2-6; 7 positions agree with TRBD2. Per germline, CDR1 LGHNA and CDR2 YSLEER. The V gene end was trimmed by 0 bases and the J gene end by 2 bases; junction bases not matched to a gene: 7. The CDR3 is made up of 18 amino acids. CDR3: CASSQDVWGGAGANVLTF. The CDR3 DNA reads TGCGCCAGCAGCCAAGATGTGTGGGGGGGTGCTGGGGCCAACGTCCTGACTTTC.

This chain connects TRBV28 to TRBJ2-3; D is unresolved. Germline-derived CDR1 and CDR2 are MDHEN and SYDVKM. The CDR3 consists of 12 residues. The V gene lost 1 base and the J gene lost 5 bases, with 4 bases spanning the gap. CDR3 sequence reads: CASSLFQDTQYF. CDR3 DNA sequence: TGTGCCAGCAGTTTATTCCAAGATACGCAGTATTTT.

J is TRBJ2-7 and V is TRBV6-2 or TRBV6-3; no firm D call. V shed 7 bases and J shed 0 bases, with 10 bases lying between them. Germline CDR1 MNHEY, CDR2 SVGEGT. CDR3 length equals 13 residues. This CDR3 is CASIRPRSYEQYV. DNA for the CDR3: TGTGCCAGCATCCGCCCGCGCTCCTACGAGCAGTACGTC.

The V and J genes are TRBV28 and TRBJ1-5; D is unresolved. Germline V gene sequence: CDR1 MDHEN, CDR2 SYDVKM. Trimming cost V 5 bases and J 0 bases, with 11 bases left between them. This CDR3 has 15 amino acids. CDR3 loop: CASSTTDYSNQPQHF. The CDR3 DNA follows: TGTGCCAGCAGTACCACAGATTATAGCAATCAGCCCCAGCATTTT.